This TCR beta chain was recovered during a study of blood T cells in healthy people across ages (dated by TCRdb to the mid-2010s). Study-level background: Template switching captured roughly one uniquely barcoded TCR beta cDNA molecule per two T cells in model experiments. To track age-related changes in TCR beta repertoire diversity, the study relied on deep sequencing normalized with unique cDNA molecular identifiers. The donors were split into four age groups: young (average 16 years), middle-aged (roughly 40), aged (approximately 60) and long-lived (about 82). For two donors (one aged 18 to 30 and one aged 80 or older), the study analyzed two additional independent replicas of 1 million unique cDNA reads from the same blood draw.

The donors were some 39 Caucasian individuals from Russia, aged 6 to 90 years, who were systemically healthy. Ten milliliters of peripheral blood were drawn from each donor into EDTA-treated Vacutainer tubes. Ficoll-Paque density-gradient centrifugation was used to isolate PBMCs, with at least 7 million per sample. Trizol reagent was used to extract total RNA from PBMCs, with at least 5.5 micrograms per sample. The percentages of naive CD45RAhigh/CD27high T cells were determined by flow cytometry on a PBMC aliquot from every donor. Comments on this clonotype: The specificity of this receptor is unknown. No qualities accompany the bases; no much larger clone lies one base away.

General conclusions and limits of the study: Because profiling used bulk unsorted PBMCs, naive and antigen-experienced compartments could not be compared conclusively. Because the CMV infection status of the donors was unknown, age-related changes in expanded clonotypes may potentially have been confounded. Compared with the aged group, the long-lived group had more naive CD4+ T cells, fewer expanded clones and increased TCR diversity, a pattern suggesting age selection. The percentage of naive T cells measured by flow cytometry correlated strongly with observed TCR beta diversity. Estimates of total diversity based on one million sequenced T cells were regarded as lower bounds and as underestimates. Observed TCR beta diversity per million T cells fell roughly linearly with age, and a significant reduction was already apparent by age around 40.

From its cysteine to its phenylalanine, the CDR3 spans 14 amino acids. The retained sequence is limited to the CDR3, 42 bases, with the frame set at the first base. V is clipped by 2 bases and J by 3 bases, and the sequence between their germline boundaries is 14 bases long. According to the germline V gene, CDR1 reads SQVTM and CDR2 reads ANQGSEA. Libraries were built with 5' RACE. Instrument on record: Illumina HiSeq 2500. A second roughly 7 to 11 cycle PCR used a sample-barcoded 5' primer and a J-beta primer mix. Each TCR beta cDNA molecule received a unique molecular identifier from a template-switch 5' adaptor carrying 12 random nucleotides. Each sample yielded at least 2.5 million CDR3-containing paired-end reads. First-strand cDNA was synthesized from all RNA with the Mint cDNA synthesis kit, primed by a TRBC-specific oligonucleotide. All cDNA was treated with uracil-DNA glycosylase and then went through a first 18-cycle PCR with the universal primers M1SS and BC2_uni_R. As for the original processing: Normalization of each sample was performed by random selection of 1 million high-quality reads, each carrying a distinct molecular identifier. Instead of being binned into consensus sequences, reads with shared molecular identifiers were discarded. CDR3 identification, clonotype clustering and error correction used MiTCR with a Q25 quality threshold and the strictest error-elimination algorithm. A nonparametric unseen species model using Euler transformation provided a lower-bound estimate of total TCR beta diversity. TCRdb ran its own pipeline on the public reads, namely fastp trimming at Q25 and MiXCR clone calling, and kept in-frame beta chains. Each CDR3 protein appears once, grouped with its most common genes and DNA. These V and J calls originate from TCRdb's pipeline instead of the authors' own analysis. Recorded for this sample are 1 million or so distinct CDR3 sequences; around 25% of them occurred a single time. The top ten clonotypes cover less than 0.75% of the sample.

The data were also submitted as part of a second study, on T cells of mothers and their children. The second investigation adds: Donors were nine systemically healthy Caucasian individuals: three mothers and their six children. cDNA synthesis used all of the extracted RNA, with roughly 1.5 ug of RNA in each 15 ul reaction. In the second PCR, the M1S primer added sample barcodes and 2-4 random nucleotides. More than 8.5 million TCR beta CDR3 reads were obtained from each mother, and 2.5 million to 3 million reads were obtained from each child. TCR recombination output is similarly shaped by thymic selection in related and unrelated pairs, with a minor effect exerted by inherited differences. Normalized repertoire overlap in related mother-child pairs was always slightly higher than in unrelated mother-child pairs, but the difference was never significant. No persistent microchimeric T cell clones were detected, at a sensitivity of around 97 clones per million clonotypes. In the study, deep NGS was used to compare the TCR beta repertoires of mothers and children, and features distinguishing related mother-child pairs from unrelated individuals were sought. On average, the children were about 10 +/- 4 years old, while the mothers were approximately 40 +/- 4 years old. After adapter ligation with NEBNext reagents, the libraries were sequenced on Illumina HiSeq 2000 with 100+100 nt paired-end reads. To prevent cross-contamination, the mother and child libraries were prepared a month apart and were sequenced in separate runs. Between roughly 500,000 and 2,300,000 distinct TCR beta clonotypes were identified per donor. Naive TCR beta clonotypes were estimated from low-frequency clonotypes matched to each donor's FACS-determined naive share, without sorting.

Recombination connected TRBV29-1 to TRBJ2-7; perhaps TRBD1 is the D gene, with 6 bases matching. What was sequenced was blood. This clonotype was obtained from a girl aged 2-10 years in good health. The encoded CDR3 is CSVEIQDSNYEQYF. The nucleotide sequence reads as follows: TGCAGCGTTGAAATTCAGGACAGCAACTACGAGCAGTACTTC.